The next 9 T cell receptor beta chains were all read from a single sample in a study of CD8+CD57+ T cells in acquired aplastic anemia. Genomic DNA, the template, was used for profiling of the TCR beta VDJ and CDR3. TCRdb processed the reads anew with MiXCR; each CDR3 protein has one entry. The sample lists approximately 170,000 distinct CDR3 sequences; around half were seen once. Sequenced input: sorted CD4+, CD8+, or CD8+CD57+ T cells (not recorded which) from PBMCs. The receptor set was obtained from a human donor in good health, serving as a control.

A single count supports this clonotype. One end of the junction varies from germline; a read error may be responsible. The chain's CDR3 is CASSLGGPRGETRYF. The CDR3 DNA follows: TGTGCCAGCAGCTTAGGCGGGCCTAGGGGAGAGACCCGGTACTTC. This chain links TRBV7-2 with TRBJ2-5; D may be TRBD1 or TRBD2 (5 bases each). The CDR3 totals 15 residues. Germline V gives CDR1 SGHTA, CDR2 FQGNSA. Full variable domain (rest looked up from reference TRBV7-2 and TRBJ2-5): GAGVSQSPSNKVTEKGKDVELRCDPISGHTALYWYRQSLGQGLEFLIYFQGNSAPDKSGLPSDRFSAERTGGSVSTLTIQRTQQEDSAVYLCASSLGGPRGETRYFGPGTRLLVL.

The sample holds one count of this clonotype. V and J are TRBV7-2 and TRBJ1-5; D might be TRBD1 (6 bases). CDR1 is SGHTA and CDR2 is FQGNSA in the germline V gene. With 1 base removed from V and 4 bases from J, the gap between germline ends came to 11 bases. CDR3 length: 15 amino acids. CDR3 sequence: CASSLVSGVNQPQHF. The CDR3 nucleotides are TGTGCCAGCAGCTTAGTATCAGGGGTGAATCAGCCCCAGCATTTT.

This clonotype was detected ten times or more. The chain links TRBV3-1 to TRBJ2-5, with a tentative D call TRBD1 (6 bases). The CDR3 extends over 14 amino acids. The V end was cut by 4 bases, the J end by 2 bases, with 11 bases between. Germline CDR1 LGHDT, CDR2 YNNKEL (reference sequence). The CDR3 is CASSREGGQETQYF. The CDR3 DNA reads as TGTGCCAGCAGCCGTGAAGGGGGTCAAGAGACCCAGTACTTC.

This sequence joins TRBV7-3 and TRBJ1-4; D unclear. The ends were cut back, 2 bases at V and 8 bases at J, with 15 bases in the middle. The CDR3 loop spans 15 amino acids. Germline V gene lookup returns CDR1 SGHTA and CDR2 FQGTGA. The CDR3 sequence: CASSLEALAGEKLFF. The CDR3 region has the DNA TGTGCCAGCAGCTTAGAAGCGCTAGCGGGGGAAAAACTGTTTTTT.

The chain carries TRBV7-2 and TRBJ2-1; TRBD1 aligns across 8 bases. V was pared by 5 bases and J by 0 bases, with 6 bases of the junction left unmatched. Germline V lookup: CDR1 SGHTA, CDR2 FQGNSA. The CDR3 sequence is 16 residues long. This chain's CDR3 is CASSTAGGASYNEQFF. The DNA of the CDR3 is TGTGCCAGCAGCACCGCAGGGGGCGCCTCCTACAATGAGCAGTTCTTC.

The chain has TRBV10-3 and TRBJ2-7, with D maybe TRBD1 (5 bases). The CDR3 extends over 13 amino acids. V lost 5 bases and J 5 bases, leaving 13 bases between the germline ends. Per the germline V gene, CDR1 is ENHRY and CDR2 is SYGVKD. The CDR3, as DNA: TGTGCCATCAGTAACAGGCTTCTCCACGAGCAGTACTTC. Residues: CAISNRLLHEQYF.

Note on this clonotype: This could be a read error, since a much larger clone is one nucleotide away. CDR3 in amino acids: CASSLQGARTEAFF. The CDR3 region has the DNA TGTGCCAGCAGCTTACAGGGGGCGCGCACTGAAGCTTTCTTT. The chain employs TRBV5-6 and TRBJ1-1; 9 bases are a match to TRBD1. Germline CDR1 SGHDT, CDR2 YYEEEE. Trimming removed 2 bases from V and 4 bases from J; junction bases left unmatched: 3. The CDR3 runs to 14 residues.

The sample holds many counts of this clonotype. J is TRBJ1-2 and V is TRBV30; TRBD1 is a possible D gene (5 bases). Germline V lookup: CDR1 GTSNPN, CDR2 SVGIG (reference sequence). V was clipped by 6 bases and J by 7 bases, with 15 bases between them. The CDR3 has 12 amino acids. The CDR3: CACLTAAGGYTF. DNA of the CDR3: TGTGCCTGCCTGACAGCCGCAGGTGGCTACACCTTC.

V gene TRBV5-1 combines with J gene TRBJ2-1; 11 bases fit TRBD2. The germline CDR1 and CDR2 sequences are SGHRS and YFSETQ. This CDR3 spans 15 amino acids. V was pared by 4 bases and J by 8 bases, with 8 bases of the junction left unmatched. The CDR3 bases are TGCGCCAGCAGCCTACAACTAGCGGGGGTCTATGAGCAGTTCTTC. This translates into CASSLQLAGVYEQFF.